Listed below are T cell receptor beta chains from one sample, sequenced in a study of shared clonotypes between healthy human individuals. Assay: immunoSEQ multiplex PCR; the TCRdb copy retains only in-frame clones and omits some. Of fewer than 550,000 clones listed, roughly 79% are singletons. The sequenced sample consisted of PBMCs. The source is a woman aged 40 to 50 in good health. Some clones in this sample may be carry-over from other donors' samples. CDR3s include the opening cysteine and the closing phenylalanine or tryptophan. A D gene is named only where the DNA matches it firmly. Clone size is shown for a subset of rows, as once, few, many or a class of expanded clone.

CDR3: CASSYRQGNYGYTF
DNA: TGTGCCAGCAGTTACCGGCAGGGTAACTATGGCTACACCTTC
J: TRBJ1-2
V: TRBV2
D: -
size: -

CDR3: CASSLEPSANTGELFF
DNA: TGTGCCAGCAGCTTAGAGCCTAGCGCGAACACCGGGGAGCTGTTTTTT
J: TRBJ2-2
V: TRBV7-3
D: -
size: -

CDR3: CASRSYQGADTQYF
DNA: TGTGCCAGCAGGTCTTACCAGGGTGCAGATACGCAGTATTTT
J: TRBJ2-3
V: TRBV7-2
D: -
size: -

CDR3: CATQGPYYEQYF
DNA: TGTGCCACCCAAGGTCCATACTACGAGCAGTACTTC
J: TRBJ2-7
V: TRBV19
D: -
size: once

CDR3: CASSDPLLLHLQPQHF
DNA: TGTGCCAGCAGTGACCCTCTTCTCCTCCATCTTCAGCCCCAGCATTTT
J: TRBJ1-5
V: TRBV2
D: -
size: -

CDR3: CASRRGLAGGELFF
DNA: TGTGCCAGCAGGAGGGGACTAGCGGGCGGGGAGCTGTTTTTT
J: TRBJ2-2
V: TRBV6-5
D: TRBD2
size: -

CDR3: CASSYSGQGSYEQYF
DNA: TGTGCCAGCAGTTACTCCGGACAGGGTTCCTACGAGCAGTACTTC
J: TRBJ2-7
V: TRBV6-5
D: TRBD1
size: many

CDR3: CSVEPTGYGYTF
DNA: TGCAGCGTTGAACCGACAGGGTATGGCTACACCTTC
J: TRBJ1-2
V: TRBV29-1
D: TRBD1
size: -

CDR3: CASSQDGNYGYTF
DNA: TGTGCCAGCTCACAGGACGGAAACTATGGCTACACCTTC
J: TRBJ1-2
V: TRBV18
D: -
size: once

CDR3: CASSLAGRKETQYF
DNA: TGTGCCAGCAGCTTGGCCGGCAGGAAAGAGACCCAGTACTTC
J: TRBJ2-5
V: TRBV5-6
D: -
size: -

CDR3: CASSLGSQLNTEAFF
DNA: TGCGCCAGCAGCTTGGGCTCTCAGCTGAACACTGAAGCTTTCTTT
J: TRBJ1-1
V: TRBV5-1
D: -
size: -

CDR3: CASSLEAGGLPYEQYF
DNA: TGTGCCAGCAGTTTGGAGGCGGGCGGGCTTCCCTACGAGCAGTACTTC
J: TRBJ2-7
V: TRBV28
D: -
size: once

CDR3: CASSVVLSGQVNTGELFF
DNA: TGTGCCAGCAGCGTAGTCTTGAGTGGACAGGTGAACACCGGGGAGCTGTTTTTT
J: TRBJ2-2
V: TRBV9
D: TRBD1
size: -

CDR3: CASSEALRGVRQPQHF
DNA: TGTGCCAGCAGTGAAGCGCTCAGGGGGGTCAGGCAGCCCCAGCATTTT
J: TRBJ1-5
V: TRBV6-1
D: TRBD1
size: once

CDR3: CATSPLGELSYGYTF
DNA: TGTGCCACCAGCCCCCTAGGGGAGTTATCGTATGGCTACACCTTC
J: TRBJ1-2
V: TRBV15
D: -
size: -

CDR3: CASSQFVRNTEAFF
DNA: TGCGCCAGCAGTCAATTCGTGAGGAACACTGAAGCTTTCTTT
J: TRBJ1-1
V: TRBV23-1
D: -
size: -

CDR3: CASSTWDGNTDTQYF
DNA: TGTGCCAGCAGTACGTGGGACGGGAACACAGATACGCAGTATTTT
J: TRBJ2-3
V: TRBV28
D: -
size: once

CDR3: CAWTGAGGYTF
DNA: TGTGCCTGGACAGGGGCTGGTGGCTACACCTTC
J: TRBJ1-2
V: TRBV30
D: -
size: once

CDR3: CASSRSGYGYTF
DNA: TGTGCCAGCTCACGCTCGGGCTATGGCTACACCTTC
J: TRBJ1-2
V: TRBV18
D: -
size: -

CDR3: CASSFAAGGLNNEQFF
DNA: TGCGCCAGCAGCTTTGCCGCGGGAGGACTAAACAATGAGCAGTTCTTC
J: TRBJ2-1
V: TRBV5-1
D: TRBD2
size: -

CDR3: CASSPGQGGREQYF
DNA: TGTGCCAGCTCACCAGGACAGGGAGGTAGGGAGCAGTACTTC
J: TRBJ2-7
V: TRBV18
D: TRBD1
size: -

CDR3: CASSPQGLAGYEQYF
DNA: TGTGCCAGCAGCCCACAGGGACTAGCGGGTTACGAGCAGTACTTC
J: TRBJ2-7
V: TRBV7-8
D: TRBD2
size: -

CDR3: CASSQGYYGEQFF
DNA: TGCGCCAGCAGCCAAGGATATTACGGAGAGCAGTTCTTC
J: TRBJ2-1
V: TRBV4-1
D: -
size: -

CDR3: CASSMLGGQGGRSTQYF
DNA: TGTGCCAGTAGTATGCTTGGAGGACAGGGAGGTCGGTCGACCCAGTACTTC
J: TRBJ2-5
V: TRBV19
D: TRBD1
size: once

CDR3: CASSPTGVSPLHF
DNA: TGTGCCAGCAGCCCCACAGGGGTTTCACCCCTCCACTTT
J: TRBJ1-6
V: TRBV6-6
D: TRBD1
size: once

CDR3: CASSKARLAGVEQYF
DNA: TGTGCCAGCAGCAAAGCGCGGCTAGCGGGAGTTGAGCAGTACTTC
J: TRBJ2-7
V: TRBV21-1
D: -
size: -

CDR3: CASQRSTRAYNEQFF
DNA: TGTGCCAGCCAACGATCCACTAGAGCCTACAATGAGCAGTTCTTC
J: TRBJ2-1
V: TRBV19
D: -
size: -

CDR3: CASSLRSGGVNTEAFF
DNA: TGTGCCAGCAGCTTGCGTTCAGGGGGTGTGAACACTGAAGCTTTCTTT
J: TRBJ1-1
V: TRBV5-5
D: TRBD1
size: -

CDR3: CASSLTQSSYNEQFF
DNA: TGTGCCAGCTCTCTGACACAGAGCTCCTACAATGAGCAGTTCTTC
J: TRBJ2-1
V: TRBV18
D: -
size: -